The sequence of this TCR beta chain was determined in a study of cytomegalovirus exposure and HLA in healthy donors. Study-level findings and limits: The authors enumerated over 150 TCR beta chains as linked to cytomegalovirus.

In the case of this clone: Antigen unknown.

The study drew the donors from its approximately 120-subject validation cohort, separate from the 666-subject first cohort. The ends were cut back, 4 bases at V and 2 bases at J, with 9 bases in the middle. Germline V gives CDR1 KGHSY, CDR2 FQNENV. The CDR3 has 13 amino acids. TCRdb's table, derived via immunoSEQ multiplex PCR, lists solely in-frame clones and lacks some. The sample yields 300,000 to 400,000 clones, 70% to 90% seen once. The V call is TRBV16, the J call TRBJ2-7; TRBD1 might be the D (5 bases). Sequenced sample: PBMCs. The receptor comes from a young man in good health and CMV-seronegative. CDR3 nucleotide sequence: TGTGCCAGCAGCCGAGACAGAACCTACGAGCAGTACTTC. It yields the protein CASSRDRTYEQYF. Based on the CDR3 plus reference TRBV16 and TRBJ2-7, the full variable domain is GEEVAQTPKHLVRGEGQKAKLYCAPIKGHSYVFWYQQVLKNEFKFLISFQNENVFDETGMPKERFSAKCLPNSPCSLEIQATKLEDSAVYFCASSRDRTYEQYFGPGTRLTVT.